This T cell receptor beta chain was observed in a study of CD8 T cells in ankylosing spondylitis. Each CDR3 protein is one row after TCRdb ran MiXCR on the 5' RACE reads. The data show 7,000 to 8,500 distinct CDR3 sequences, with around 8.2% seen just once and more than 20% held by the top ten. This clonotype was counted between two and nine times. Its specificity is unknown. The study's findings and limits: What seemed typical of ankylosing spondylitis blood was a TCR beta motif built from several highly homologous variants. Before this, some motif variants had been reported in reactive arthritis synovial fluid and blood.

V was trimmed by 2 bases and J by 8 bases, leaving 10 bases between them. In germline, CDR1 is SGDLS, CDR2 YYNGEE. This CDR3 is 12 amino acids long. The V gene is TRBV9, the J gene TRBJ1-2, with D perhaps TRBD1 (5 bases). This sequence was found in a male donor with ankylosing spondylitis or in good health (not recorded which). Sequenced input: blood, either unsorted or a sorted T cell fraction (not recorded which). The CDR3 sequence is CASSVGTLGYTF. The CDR3 DNA is TGTGCCAGCAGCGTTGGGACCTTAGGCTACACCTTC.